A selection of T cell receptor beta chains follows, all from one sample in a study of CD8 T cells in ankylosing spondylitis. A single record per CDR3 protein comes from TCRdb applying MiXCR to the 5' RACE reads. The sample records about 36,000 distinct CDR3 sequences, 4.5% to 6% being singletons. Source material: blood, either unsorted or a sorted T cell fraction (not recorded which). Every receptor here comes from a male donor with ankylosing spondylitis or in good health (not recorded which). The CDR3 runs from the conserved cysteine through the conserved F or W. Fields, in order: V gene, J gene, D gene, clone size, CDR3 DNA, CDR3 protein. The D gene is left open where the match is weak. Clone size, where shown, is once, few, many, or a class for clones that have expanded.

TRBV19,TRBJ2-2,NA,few,TGTGCCAGTAGTGGGGACTCGGGGATAGGAACCGGGGAGCTGTTTTTT,CASSGDSGIGTGELFF
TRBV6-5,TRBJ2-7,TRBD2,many,TGTGCCAGCAGTTACTCGACTAGCGGGAGAGGGGAGCAGTACTTC,CASSYSTSGRGEQYF
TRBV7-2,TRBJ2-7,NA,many,TGTGCCAGCAGCTTAGCACAGGGACGCGAGCAGTACTTC,CASSLAQGREQYF
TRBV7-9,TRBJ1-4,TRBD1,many,TGTGCCAGCAGCTCGGGGTCAGGGGGTGAAAAACTGTTTTTT,CASSSGSGGEKLFF
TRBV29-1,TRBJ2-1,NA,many,TGCAGCGTTGACGATCGGTTAACGAAGGATGAGCAGTTCTTC,CSVDDRLTKDEQFF
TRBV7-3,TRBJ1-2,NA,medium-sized,TGTGCCAGCAGCCATCAGGGCGGAAGGTCCGGCTACACCTTC,CASSHQGGRSGYTF
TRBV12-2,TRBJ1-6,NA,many,TGTGCAAGTAAACCGTTCGAACAGGGAATAGGATCACCCCTCCACTTT,CASKPFEQGIGSPLHF
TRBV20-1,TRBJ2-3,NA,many,TGCAGTGCGAGGGGCACAGATACGCAGTATTTT,CSARGTDTQYF
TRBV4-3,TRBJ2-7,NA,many,TGCGCCAGCAGCCAAAAACCCGTCAGGGACTACGAGCAGTACTTC,CASSQKPVRDYEQYF
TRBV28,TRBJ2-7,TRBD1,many,TGTGCCAGCAGTCCCTACAGGGGCCCCTACGAGCAGTACTTC,CASSPYRGPYEQYF
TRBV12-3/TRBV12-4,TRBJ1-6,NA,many,TGTGCCAGCAGTCAAGGGAGCTCCTATAATTCACCCCTCCACTTT,CASSQGSSYNSPLHF
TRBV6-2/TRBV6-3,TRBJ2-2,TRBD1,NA,TGTGCCGGCAGGCAACCCGGGACAGGGGGAACCGGGGAGCTGTTTTTT,CAGRQPGTGGTGELFF
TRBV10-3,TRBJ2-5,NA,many,TGTGCCATCAGTAGGACCCAAGAGACCCAGTACTTC,CAISRTQETQYF
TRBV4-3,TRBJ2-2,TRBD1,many,TGCGCCAGCAGCCAGGGGTCCGGGACAGGGAACACCGGGGAGCTGTTTTTT,CASSQGSGTGNTGELFF
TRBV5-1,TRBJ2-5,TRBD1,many,TGCGCCAGCAGCTTGTACGGGACAGGGACAATAGAGACCCAGTACTTC,CASSLYGTGTIETQYF
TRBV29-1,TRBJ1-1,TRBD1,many,TGCAGCGCGGGACAGGGGTGGGGTATGAACACTGAAGCTTTCTTT,CSAGQGWGMNTEAFF
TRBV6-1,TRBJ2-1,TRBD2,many,TGTGCCAGCAGTGCTAGCGGCCCCCGTGGCAATGAGCAGTTCTTC,CASSASGPRGNEQFF
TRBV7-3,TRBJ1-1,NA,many,TGTGCCAGCAGCTTATACGAGAACACTGAAGCTTTCTTT,CASSLYENTEAFF
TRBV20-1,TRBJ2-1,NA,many,TGCAGTGCTAGGGCCCCAGTGGGGGAGCAGTTCTTC,CSARAPVGEQFF
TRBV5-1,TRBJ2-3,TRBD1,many,TGCGCCAGCAGCTTGACCGGGACAGGGCCAGATACGCAGTATTTT,CASSLTGTGPDTQYF
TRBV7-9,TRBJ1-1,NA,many,TGTGCCAGCCAGCGGAACACTGAAGCTTTCTTT,CASQRNTEAFF
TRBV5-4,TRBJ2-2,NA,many,TGTGCCAGCAGTAAGGGCGGAACCGGGGAGCTGTTTTTT,CASSKGGTGELFF
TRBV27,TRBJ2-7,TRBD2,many,TGTGCCAGCAGCTACTTTAGCGGGAGCTCCTACGAGCAGTACTTC,CASSYFSGSSYEQYF
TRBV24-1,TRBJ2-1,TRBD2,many,TGTGCCACCAGTGACGCGGGGGTTAGCTCCTACAATGAGCAGTTCTTC,CATSDAGVSSYNEQFF
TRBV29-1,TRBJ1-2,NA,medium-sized,TGCAGCGTCCCAGGGGAGTGGTATGGCTACACCTTC,CSVPGEWYGYTF
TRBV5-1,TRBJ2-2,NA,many,TGCGCCAGCAGCTTGAAGGTTAACACCGGGGAGCTGTTTTTT,CASSLKVNTGELFF
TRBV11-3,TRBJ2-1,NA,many,TGTGCCAGCAGCCTTAGTAACAATGAGCAGTTCTTC,CASSLSNNEQFF
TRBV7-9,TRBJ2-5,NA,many,TGTGCCAGCAGCCCCGACCTCAGTCAAGAGACCCAGTACTTC,CASSPDLSQETQYF
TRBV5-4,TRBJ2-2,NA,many,TGTGCCAGCAGCTTGGACGGCCTCGGGACCGGGGAGCTGTTTTTT,CASSLDGLGTGELFF
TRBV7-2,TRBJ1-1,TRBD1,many,TGTGCCAGCAGCTTAACAGGGGCCACTGAAGCTTTCTTT,CASSLTGATEAFF
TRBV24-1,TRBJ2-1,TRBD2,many,TGTGCCACCAGTGACCCCGGGAGGGGGGGTCGGGGGAATGAGCAGTTCTTC,CATSDPGRGGRGNEQFF
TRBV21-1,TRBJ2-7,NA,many,TGTGCCAGCAGCCCAACTACAGGGGCCTACGAGCAGTACTTC,CASSPTTGAYEQYF
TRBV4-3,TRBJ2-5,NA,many,TGCGCCAGCAGCCAAGATTGGCGGACCCGAGAGACCCAGTACTTC,CASSQDWRTRETQYF
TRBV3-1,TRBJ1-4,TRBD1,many,TGTGCCAGCAGCCTTAGGACAGGGAGGAATGAAAAACTGTTTTTT,CASSLRTGRNEKLFF
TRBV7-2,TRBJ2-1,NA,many,TGTGCCAGCAGCTTATATGGGACGGACTCCTACAATGAGCAGTTCTTC,CASSLYGTDSYNEQFF
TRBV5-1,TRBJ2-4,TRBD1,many,TGCGCCAGCAGCCAAGACAGGGGGGACGCAACCTTAGCCAAAAACATTCAGTACTTC,CASSQDRGDATLAKNIQYF
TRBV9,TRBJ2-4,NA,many,TGTGCCAGCAGCGTAGCGGGAGATCGGAACATTCAGTACTTC,CASSVAGDRNIQYF
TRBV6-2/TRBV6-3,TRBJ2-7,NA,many,TGTGCCAGCATCGATCCCACGACTGGGGAGCAGTACTTC,CASIDPTTGEQYF
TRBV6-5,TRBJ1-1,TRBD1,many,TGTGCCAGCAGTTACTCCGGGACAGGCCTAAGGGCTTTCTTT,CASSYSGTGLRAFF
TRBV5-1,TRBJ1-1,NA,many,TGCGCCAGCAGCCCGAATGGGGGGGCTGAAGCTTTCTTT,CASSPNGGAEAFF
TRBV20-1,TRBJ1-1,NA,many,TGCAGTGCTAGAGATGAGGCAGGGTTGGACACTGAAGCTTTCTTT,CSARDEAGLDTEAFF
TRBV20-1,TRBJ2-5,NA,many,TGCAGTGCATCGAAAAGGTTGGCCAAGGGCCACATGGAGACCCAGTACTTC,CSASKRLAKGHMETQYF
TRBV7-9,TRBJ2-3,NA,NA,TGTGCCAGCAGCCGGACAGCTAGCACAGATACGCAGTATTTT,CASSRTASTDTQYF
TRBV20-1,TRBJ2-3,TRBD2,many,TGCAGTGCACTAACTAGCGGGAGGCTCATCGTCACAGATACGCAGTATTTT,CSALTSGRLIVTDTQYF
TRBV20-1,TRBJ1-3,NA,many,TGCAGTGCTAGAGATGTGGCAGGATCGAGCTCTGGAAACACCATATATTTT,CSARDVAGSSSGNTIYF
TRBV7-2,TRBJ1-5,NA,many,TGTGCCAGCAGCTTAGCGGGCGGCCCCCAGCATTTT,CASSLAGGPQHF
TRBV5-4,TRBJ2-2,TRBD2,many,TGTGCCAGCAGGACCGGGACTAGCGGGGGCCCGAACACCGGGGAGCTGTTTTTT,CASRTGTSGGPNTGELFF
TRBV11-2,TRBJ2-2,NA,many,TGTGCCAGCAGCTCAACGGCCAGGCAATTCGGCTCCGGGGAGCTGTTTTTT,CASSSTARQFGSGELFF
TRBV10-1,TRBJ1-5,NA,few,TGCGCCAGCAGGGACGCCAACGCAGGGACTAAGGATCAGCCCCAGCATTTT,CASRDANAGTKDQPQHF
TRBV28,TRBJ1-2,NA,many,TGTGCCAGCAGTACCCACTCCTATGGCTACACCTTC,CASSTHSYGYTF
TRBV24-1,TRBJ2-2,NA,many,TGTGCCACCAGTGAATACATCGGGGAGCTGTTTTTT,CATSEYIGELFF
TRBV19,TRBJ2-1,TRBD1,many,TGTGCCAGTAAACAGGACAGGGGGTCCTACAATGAGCAGTTCTTC,CASKQDRGSYNEQFF
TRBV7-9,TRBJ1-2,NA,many,TGTGCCAGCAGCTTAGGACAGCCAAACTATGGCTACACCTTC,CASSLGQPNYGYTF